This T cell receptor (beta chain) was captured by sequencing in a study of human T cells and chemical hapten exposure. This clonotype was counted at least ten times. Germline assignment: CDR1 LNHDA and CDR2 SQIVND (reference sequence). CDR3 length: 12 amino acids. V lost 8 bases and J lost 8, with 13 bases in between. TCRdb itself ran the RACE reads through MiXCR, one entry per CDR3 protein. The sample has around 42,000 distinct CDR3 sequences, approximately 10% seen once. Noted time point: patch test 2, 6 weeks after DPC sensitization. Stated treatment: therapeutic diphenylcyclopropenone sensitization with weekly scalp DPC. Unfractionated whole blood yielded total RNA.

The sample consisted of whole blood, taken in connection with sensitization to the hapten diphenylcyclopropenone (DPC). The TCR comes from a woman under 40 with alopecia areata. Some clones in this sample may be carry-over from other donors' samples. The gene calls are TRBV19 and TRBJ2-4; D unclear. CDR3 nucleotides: TGTGCCAGTGGACCCCCTGGAGACATTCAGTACTTC. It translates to CASGPPGDIQYF.